This T cell receptor (delta chain) is drawn from a study of Vδ1+ human thymocytes. This clone was seen only a few times. Its antigen is not identified. The CDR3 spans 20 residues. J lost 0 bases, V lost 2 bases, and 13 bases had no gene match. The germline gives CDR1 TSWWSYY, CDR2 QGS. Sequences come from RNA converted to cDNA by reverse transcription. Multiplex PCR used pooled V-gene forward primers and a constant-region reverse primer to amplify CDR3s. TCRdb used CATT to re-call clones from the multiplex PCR reads. The sample lists over 45,000 delta-chain clones; roughly 15% were seen once. Findings and limits, study-wide: Thymic TRG and TRD repertoires appeared highly polyclonal.

The material sequenced was Vdelta1+ gamma-delta thymocytes from the thymus. Subset defined: FACS-sorted CD3+ TCRalphabeta- TCRVdelta1+ TCRVdelta2- thymocytes. The TCR sequence derives from a boy under two years old who had congenital heart surgery. This chain joins TRDV1 and TRDJ1, with 12 positions matching TRDD3. CDR3 region: CALGESGTGGYLLYTDKLIF. For the CDR3, the DNA is TGTGCTCTTGGGGAATCAGGAACTGGGGGATACCTTCTCTACACCGATAAACTCATCTTT.